These 32 T cell receptor beta chains were all obtained from the same sample, sequenced in a study of blood T cell repertoires in COVID-19. The data were produced by immunoSEQ multiplex PCR, yet TCRdb's version contains in-frame clones alone and is incomplete. The sample has around 150,000 clones, just under 85% seen once. Source material: PBMCs or T cells enriched from blood (not recorded which). The receptors come from a woman aged 45-59 years with acute COVID-19.

J is TRBJ2-7 and V is TRBV4-1, with no clear D. From germline, CDR1 is MGHRA and CDR2 YSYEKL. V gave up 1 base and J gave up 3 bases, with 19 bases separating them. The CDR3 has 17 amino acids. The CDR3 DNA reads as TGCGCCAGCAGCCAAGTAGACTTCATCCCTGGCGGCTACGAGCAGTACTTC. It translates to CASSQVDFIPGGYEQYF.

V is TRBV7-2 and J is TRBJ1-1; weak D call: TRBD1 (5 bases). Germline V gene data show CDR1 as SGHTA and CDR2 as FQGNSA. Trimming cost V 1 base and J 1 base, with 16 bases left between them. This CDR3 spans 17 amino acids. This CDR3 is CASSLGYGGAPNTEAFF. Written as DNA, the CDR3 is TGTGCCAGCAGCTTAGGGTACGGGGGAGCTCCGAACACTGAAGCTTTCTTT.

This chain connects TRBV7-8 to TRBJ2-1; tentative D call: TRBD2 (6 bases). This CDR3 has 16 residues. Trimming shortened V by 5 bases and J by 9 bases, and 23 bases separated the two germline ends. Looked up from germline, CDR1 is SGHVS and CDR2 is FQNEAQ. The CDR3 region is CASSLTTSQMRGEQFF. The CDR3 bases are TGTGCCAGCAGCCTAACGACTAGTCAAATGAGGGGTGAGCAGTTCTTC.

The genes are TRBV7-2 and TRBJ2-7; 12 nucleotides agree with TRBD2. The CDR3 is made up of 16 amino acids. CDR1 and CDR2 from the germline V gene are SGHTA and FQGNSA. V lost 2 bases to trimming and J lost 2 bases; unmatched junction nucleotides: 4. DNA for the CDR3: TGTGCCAGCAGCTTAACTAGCGGGAGGAATACCTACGAGCAGTACTTC. Translating gives CASSLTSGRNTYEQYF.

This chain uses TRBV23-1 with TRBJ2-5, with D possibly matching TRBD2 (6 bases). TRBV23-1 is an ORF, with its function uncertain. Trimming took 8 bases from V and 1 from J, leaving 11 bases between them. The CDR3 totals 13 residues. CDR3 sequence: CASSSGSQETQYF. CDR3 nucleotide sequence: TGCGCCAGCTCCTCCGGGAGCCAAGAGACCCAGTACTTC.

V is TRBV5-1 and J is TRBJ2-2, with 11 bases fitting TRBD1. V was pared by 5 bases and J by 7 bases, with 7 bases of the junction left unmatched. Germline CDR1 and CDR2: SGHRS and YFSETQ. The CDR3 length is 15 residues. CDR3 protein: CASSRTGGEGGELFF. CDR3 coding DNA: TGCGCCAGCAGTCGGACAGGGGGCGAGGGCGGGGAGCTGTTTTTT.

This clone was picked up a small number of times. The genes are TRBV4-3 and TRBJ2-3; 9 nucleotides line up with TRBD2. CDR1 LGHNA and CDR2 YSLEER come from the germline V gene. This CDR3 has 17 amino acids. V shed 3 bases and J 1 base; nucleotides not matched to a gene: 8. CDR3 sequence: CASSQGPAGGGTDTQYF. As DNA, the CDR3 is TGCGCCAGCAGCCAGGGCCCGGCGGGGGGGGGCACAGATACGCAGTATTTT.

The genes are TRBV2 and TRBJ1-5, with no clear D. The CDR3 is 16 residues long. Germline CDR1 reads SNHLY; CDR2 reads FYNNEI. Trimming took off 2 bases at V and 0 bases at J, with 11 bases between the two ends. Here the CDR3 reads CASSESYDYSNQPQHF. The CDR3 bases are TGTGCCAGCAGTGAATCCTACGATTATAGCAATCAGCCCCAGCATTTT.

This chain connects TRBV5-1 to TRBJ1-1; a possible D gene is TRBD1 (6 bases). The V gene's germline CDR1 is SGHRS and CDR2 YFSETQ. Deletions cut 3 bases from V and 2 bases from J, with 14 bases between. This CDR3 has 15 amino acids. DNA of the CDR3: TGCGCCAGCAGCTCCCCGACAGGAGGAAACACTGAAGCTTTCTTT. Translated: CASSSPTGGNTEAFF.

The V and J genes are TRBV5-6 and TRBJ1-6; D is undetermined. The CDR3 is 14 residues long. Germline values: CDR1 SGHDT, CDR2 YYEEEE. The V gene lost 1 base and the J gene lost 10 bases, with 12 bases spanning the gap. The CDR3 sequence is CASSLLDSGSPLHF. For the CDR3, the DNA is TGTGCCAGCAGCTTGTTGGACTCGGGGTCACCCCTCCACTTT.

CDR3 loop: CASSQSTRDTDTQYF. The CDR3 DNA reads as TGTGCCAGCTCACAGTCGACCCGGGACACAGATACGCAGTATTTT. The V gene is TRBV18, the J gene TRBJ2-3; TRBD2 is a possible D gene (5 bases). The CDR3 contains 15 residues. Germline values: CDR1 KGHSH, CDR2 LQKENI. The V gene lost 4 bases and the J gene lost 2 bases, with 13 bases spanning the gap.

This clone came up once. Distinct nucleotide sequences in the sample also encode this CDR3. The chain carries TRBV18 and TRBJ1-5, with 9 bases aligning to TRBD1. The CDR3 sequence is 14 residues long. The ends lost 3 bases at V and 4 bases at J; junction bases unmatched: 1. Per the germline V gene, CDR1 is KGHSH and CDR2 is LQKENI. In DNA, the CDR3 is TGTGCCAGCTCACCCGACAGGGGGAATCAGCCCCAGCATTTT. Its translation is CASSPDRGNQPQHF.

The J gene is TRBJ2-3, the V gene TRBV9, with 12 bases identical to TRBD2. Germline CDR1 SGDLS, CDR2 YYNGEE. The CDR3 loop spans 17 amino acids. Trimming took 3 bases from V and 2 from J; bases not matched to a gene: 7. In DNA form, the CDR3 reads TGTGCCAGCAGCGACCTACCTAGCGGGAGGGCCACAGATACGCAGTATTTT. It translates to CASSDLPSGRATDTQYF. Looking up the rest from reference TRBV9 and TRBJ2-3 gives the full variable domain: DSGVTQTPKHLITATGQRVTLRCSPRSGDLSVYWYQQSLDQGLQFLIQYYNGEERAKGNILERFSAQQFPDLHSELNLSSLELGDSALYFCASSDLPSGRATDTQYFGPGTRLTVL.

J is TRBJ1-4 and V is TRBV28; 12 nucleotides match TRBD1. V was pared by 6 bases and J by 4 bases, with 9 bases of the junction left unmatched. There are 17 residues in the CDR3. Germline-derived CDR1 and CDR2 are MDHEN and SYDVKM. CDR3 in amino acids: CASSRDRGLFSNEKLFF. The CDR3 DNA reads TGTGCCAGCAGCAGGGACAGGGGGCTGTTCAGTAATGAAAAACTGTTTTTT.

This clone was found a few times. At the DNA level, this CDR3 is encoded by other sequences in the same sample as well. The chain uses TRBV7-9 and TRBJ1-1; the D gene is possibly TRBD1 (5 bases). The V end was cut by 3 bases, the J end by 3 bases, with 14 bases between. CDR3 size: 15 residues. CDR1 and CDR2 (germline): SEHNR, FQNEAQ (reference sequence). This CDR3 is CASSLGGVGDTEAFF. The DNA for the CDR3 is TGTGCCAGCAGCTTGGGAGGGGTTGGAGACACTGAAGCTTTCTTT.

This clone was counted between two and nine times. This sequence joins TRBV5-4 and TRBJ2-1; D gene uncertain. The germline V gene encodes CDR1 SGHNT and CDR2 YYREEE (reference sequence). V shed 0 bases and J shed 6 bases, with 7 bases lying between them. This CDR3 is built from 13 residues. The CDR3 DNA follows: TGTGCCAGCAGCTTGGCCAGGTCCAATGAGCAGTTCTTC. Its translation is CASSLARSNEQFF.

The chain is built from TRBV30 and TRBJ1-6, with TRBD1 matching 8 bases. The V and J ends lost 4 bases and 6 bases, in that order; junction bases with no gene match: 5. CDR1 GTSNPN and CDR2 SVGIG come from the germline V gene (reference sequence). This CDR3 is 14 amino acids long. CDR3 region: CAWTRQGTNSPLHF. The DNA of the CDR3 is TGTGCCTGGACGAGACAGGGGACTAATTCACCCCTCCACTTT.

This CDR3 reads CASKESASATGELFF. In nucleotides, the CDR3 is TGTGCCAGCAAGGAGAGTGCATCGGCCACCGGGGAGCTGTTTTTT. This chain links TRBV2 with TRBJ2-2; D is ambiguous. The length of the CDR3 is 15 residues. Trimming stripped 7 bases from V and 4 bases from J, with 16 bases between. Germline CDR1 reads SNHLY; CDR2 reads FYNNEI.

The CDR3 DNA reads TGTGCCAGCAGCGTAAGAGGACAGGGGACCGCGAACACCGGGGAGCTGTTTTTT. It encodes CASSVRGQGTANTGELFF. The chain has TRBV9 and TRBJ2-2; 9 bases agree with TRBD1. CDR1 SGDLS and CDR2 YYNGEE come from the germline V gene. The CDR3 is 18 amino acids. The trim removed 1 base at V and 0 bases at J, leaving 7 bases unmatched. Full variable domain (remainder filled in from reference TRBV9 and TRBJ2-2): DSGVTQTPKHLITATGQRVTLRCSPRSGDLSVYWYQQSLDQGLQFLIQYYNGEERAKGNILERFSAQQFPDLHSELNLSSLELGDSALYFCASSVRGQGTANTGELFFGEGSRLTVL.

The chain is built from TRBV5-1 and TRBJ2-3; D remains unclear. Germline V gene lookup returns CDR1 SGHRS and CDR2 YFSETQ. The CDR3 consists of 16 residues. Trimming removed 4 bases at V and 2 bases at J, with 17 bases between. The CDR3 sequence: CASSLGETSHTDTQYF. The CDR3 DNA follows: TGCGCCAGCAGCCTTGGTGAGACTTCCCACACAGATACGCAGTATTTT.

The chain carries TRBV5-6 and TRBJ1-4, with 7 bases lining up with TRBD1. The CDR3 has 15 amino acids. With V trimmed by 4 bases and J by 5 bases, 8 bases remained unmatched. Germline lookup yields CDR1 SGHDT and CDR2 YYEEEE. The CDR3 protein is CASSRRTTGNEKLFF. The CDR3 DNA is TGTGCCAGCAGCCGGAGGACGACAGGGAATGAAAAACTGTTTTTT.

The rearrangement links TRBV6-5 to TRBJ1-4, with D possibly matching TRBD1 (6 bases). The germline CDR1 and CDR2 sequences are MNHEY and SVGAGI. Trimming cost V 6 bases and J 7 bases, with 15 bases left between them. This CDR3 has 14 amino acids. CDR3 protein: CASRGGALVEKLFF. In DNA form, the CDR3 reads TGTGCCAGCAGGGGGGGGGCGTTGGTTGAAAAACTGTTTTTT.

This chain connects TRBV7-3 to TRBJ2-1; 8 bases are shared with TRBD2. J gave up 6 bases and V 5 bases, and 3 bases lay outside the gene matches. The germline gives CDR1 SGHTA, CDR2 FQGTGA. This CDR3 is 13 amino acids long. In DNA form, the CDR3 reads TGTGCCAGCAGCCCGGGACTAGTCAATGAGCAGTTCTTC. Protein sequence: CASSPGLVNEQFF.

The V gene is TRBV5-8, the J gene TRBJ1-5, with 9 bases matching TRBD1. The CDR3 contains 14 residues. Germline V gene data show CDR1 as SGHTS and CDR2 as YDEGEE. The V gene end was trimmed by 4 bases and the J gene end by 6 bases; junction bases not matched to a gene: 5. CDR3 sequence (DNA): TGTGCCAGCAGCGAGGGACAGGGACTTCAGCCCCAGCATTTT. Encoded protein: CASSEGQGLQPQHF.

V gene TRBV30 combines with J gene TRBJ1-1; D is perhaps TRBD1 (6 bases). The CDR3 runs 16 residues. The germline CDR1 and CDR2 sequences are GTSNPN and SVGIG (reference sequence). V dropped 3 bases and J dropped 5 bases, with 22 bases sitting between them. The CDR3 nucleotides are TGTGCCTGGAGGGAAAAGGGGGGGGCAGTGGGGACTGAAGCTTTCTTT. Translating it yields CAWREKGGAVGTEAFF. Combining the CDR3 with reference TRBV30 and TRBJ1-1 gives the whole variable domain SQTIHQWPATLVQPVGSPLSLECTVEGTSNPNLYWYRQAAGRGLQLLFYSVGIGQISSEVPQNLSASRPQDRQFILSSKKLLLSDSGFYLCAWREKGGAVGTEAFFGQGTRLTVV.

This clone was recorded a few times. The chain employs TRBV29-1 and TRBJ2-1; 11 positions match TRBD2. Germline V CDR1 and CDR2: SQVTM, ANQGSEA. V dropped 7 bases and J dropped 6; count of bases not matched to a gene: 11. CDR3 length: 15 residues. CDR3 protein: CSASLLAGGPNEQFF. Here the CDR3 DNA reads TGCAGCGCCTCCCTTCTAGCGGGAGGCCCCAATGAGCAGTTCTTC.

In its sample, this clone was seen a few times. The chain employs TRBV6-5 and TRBJ1-1; TRBD1 aligns across 9 bases. CDR1 and CDR2 (germline): MNHEY, SVGAGI. The CDR3 covers 15 residues. The V and J ends lost 7 bases and 5 bases, in that order; junction bases with no gene match: 11. The CDR3 is CASKQGQGLRTEAFF. The CDR3 DNA is TGTGCCAGCAAGCAAGGACAGGGGTTGAGAACTGAAGCTTTCTTT.

The chain joins TRBV19 to TRBJ1-2, with D possibly being TRBD1 (5 bases). CDR3 length: 13 residues. V lost 5 bases and J 4 bases, leaving 11 bases between the germline ends. Per germline, CDR1 LNHDA and CDR2 SQIVND (reference sequence). CDR3 in DNA: TGTGCCAGTAGTGCTCAGGGTGGCTATGGCTACACCTTC. This gives the protein CASSAQGGYGYTF.

The J gene is TRBJ2-2, the V gene TRBV4-2, with D perhaps matching TRBD1 (6 bases). V shed 4 bases and J shed 4 bases, with 13 bases lying between them. This CDR3 contains 15 residues. Germline V gives CDR1 LGHNA, CDR2 YNFKEQ. The CDR3 bases are TGTGCCAGCAGCCTACAGGGAGTAGGCACCGGGGAGCTGTTTTTT. Translated, it gives CASSLQGVGTGELFF.

This chain joins TRBV7-9 and TRBJ2-4; tentatively, D is TRBD2 (5 bases). From germline, CDR1 is SEHNR and CDR2 FQNEAQ (reference sequence). This CDR3 spans 15 amino acids. V was cut by 1 base and J by 8 bases, with 15 bases left in between. CDR3 sequence reads: CASSLVNRGSDIQYF. The CDR3 nucleotides are TGTGCCAGCAGCTTAGTTAATCGAGGGTCGGACATTCAGTACTTC.

This clone was picked up one time. The chain joins TRBV4-1 to TRBJ2-1; D is perhaps TRBD2 (5 bases). CDR3 size: 15 residues. Germline V gene data show CDR1 as MGHRA and CDR2 as YSYEKL. Trimming cost V 4 bases and J 6 bases, with 16 bases left between them. CDR3 in DNA: TGCGCCAGCAGCCGAACAAACGGGGTCCTCAATGAGCAGTTCTTC. Protein: CASSRTNGVLNEQFF.

As for this clone: One end of the junction does not line up with germline, which may come from a read error. The rearrangement links TRBV7-7 to TRBJ2-5; TRBD2 agrees at 13 bases. The CDR3 loop spans 18 amino acids. CDR1 and CDR2 from the germline V gene are SSHAT and FNYEAQ (reference sequence). The CDR3 DNA sequence: TGTGCTAGCAGCTACGGGACTAGCGGGACCGGGACACAAGAGACCCAGTACTTC. This translates into CASSYGTSGTGTQETQYF.